This T cell receptor (beta chain) originates from a study of T cells in tuberculosis. Sorting used thawed, overnight-rested PBMC stained with anti-CD3, a viability dye and GMM-loaded CD1B tetramer. The lipid loaded on the CD1B tetramers was C32 glucose monomycolate from Rhodococcus equi. Each donor contributed some 96,000 sorted tetramer-negative cells. This clone was recorded once. General observations from the study: Some low-affinity tetramer-binding T cells may be absent from this sample.

Sequencing was performed with immunoSEQ multiplex PCR; in TCRdb, only in-frame clones are kept and a portion is missing. The profile shows about 88,000 clones, approximately 91% of them singletons. The TCR originated in an adult woman with latent tuberculosis. The sample comprised CD1b-GMM tetramer-negative cells sorted from PBMCs.

CDR3 in DNA: TGTGCCAGCAGCGCAGCGGGCAGGCCACAAGAGACCCAGTACTTC. Protein: CASSAAGRPQETQYF. The gene calls are TRBV11-2 and TRBJ2-5; D is possibly TRBD2 (6 bases). This CDR3 comprises 15 residues. V was trimmed by 5 bases and J by 2 bases, leaving 15 bases between them. Germline V gene sequence: CDR1 SGHAT, CDR2 FQNNGV.